These 6 T cell receptor beta chains were all obtained from the same sample, sequenced in a study of metastatic and nonmetastatic thyroid tumors. Among the patients, none had received any treatment before thyroid surgery. Using MiXCR, TCRdb re-called clones from the PCR reads. The table lists about 32,000 clones, approximately 25% of them singletons, with approximately 8.5% in the top ten. Sequenced sample: blood. Receptor source: a female donor with papillary thyroid cancer or a benign thyroid nodule (not recorded which). Some clones in this sample may be carry-over from other donors' samples.

This clone was seen many times. The chain combines TRBV10-3 with TRBJ2-4; D may be TRBD2 (5 bases). Trimming took off 3 bases at V and 1 base at J, with 10 bases between the two ends. Germline V CDR1 and CDR2: ENHRY, SYGVKD. The CDR3 has 15 amino acids. CDR3 residues: CAISDSRGAKNIQYF. The CDR3 coding sequence is TGTGCCATCAGTGACAGTAGAGGGGCCAAAAACATTCAGTACTTC.

The CDR3 region is CASSYTLGTGGRVGEKLFF. The CDR3 nucleotides read TGTGCCAGCAGTTACACATTGGGGACAGGGGGAAGAGTTGGAGAAAAACTGTTTTTT. J is TRBJ1-4 and V is TRBV6-5, with 11 bases that match TRBD1. The trim removed 2 bases at V and 8 bases at J, leaving 16 bases unmatched. The CDR3 length is 19 residues. Germline V lookup: CDR1 MNHEY, CDR2 SVGAGI.

By sample fraction, this clone is medium-sized (0.01 to 0.1%). This chain joins TRBV6-1 and TRBJ2-7; weak D call: TRBD2 (6 bases). This CDR3 has 12 amino acids. V shed 5 bases and J shed 12 bases, with 17 bases lying between them. Germline V lookup: CDR1 MNHNS, CDR2 SASEGT. The CDR3 here is CASSRDSIVGYF. As DNA, the CDR3 is TGTGCCAGCAGTCGGGACTCGATCGTAGGGTACTTC.

V usage is TRBV20-1 and J usage is TRBJ1-1, with unresolved D. V lost 5 bases and J lost 1, with 8 bases in between. Germline-derived CDR1 and CDR2 are DFQATT and SNEGSKA (reference sequence). CDR3 size: 12 residues. CDR3 in DNA: TGCAGTGCTGCGACGCCGAACACTGAAGCTTTCTTT. It codes for CSAATPNTEAFF.

This clone occurred many times. A much larger clone lies a single base off, so this may be a read error. This chain links TRBV27 with TRBJ2-3, with D unclear. V was trimmed by 8 bases and J by 1 base, leaving 13 bases between them. The CDR3 totals 14 residues. Germline V gene lookup returns CDR1 MNHEY and CDR2 SMNVEV (reference sequence). The CDR3 loop is CASAIGVGTDTQYF. For the CDR3, the DNA is TGTGCCAGCGCCATCGGCGTGGGCACAGATACGCAGTATTTT.

This clone is judged medium-sized. V is TRBV2 and J is TRBJ2-7; D is uncertain. The germline gives CDR1 SNHLY, CDR2 FYNNEI. Trimming shortened V by 6 bases and J by 7 bases, and 13 bases separated the two germline ends. This CDR3 is built from 12 residues. The CDR3 reads CASRLDRREQYF. In nucleotides, the CDR3 is TGTGCCAGCAGATTGGACCGACGGGAGCAGTACTTC.